This TCR beta chain is drawn from a study of identical twins. CDR3 size: 13 residues. Germline values: CDR1 SGHRS, CDR2 YFSETQ. V was clipped by 4 bases and J by 4 bases, with 12 bases between them. After template switching added a universal primer site, the resulting cDNA carried unique molecular identifiers. TCRdb re-analysed the 5' RACE reads in MiXCR, keeping a single row per CDR3 protein. This table has 540,000 or so distinct CDR3 sequences, more than 20% appearing once. These data were also reused for a study on yellow fever vaccine responses in identical twins.

The chain recombines TRBV5-1 with TRBJ2-7; D is uncertain. This receptor was obtained from a woman younger than 30 in good health. Sequencing was carried out using CD4+ T cells sorted from blood. Here the CDR3 DNA reads TGCGCCAGCAGCCAGGATGTGGGGTACGAGCAGTACTTC. This sequence encodes CASSQDVGYEQYF.